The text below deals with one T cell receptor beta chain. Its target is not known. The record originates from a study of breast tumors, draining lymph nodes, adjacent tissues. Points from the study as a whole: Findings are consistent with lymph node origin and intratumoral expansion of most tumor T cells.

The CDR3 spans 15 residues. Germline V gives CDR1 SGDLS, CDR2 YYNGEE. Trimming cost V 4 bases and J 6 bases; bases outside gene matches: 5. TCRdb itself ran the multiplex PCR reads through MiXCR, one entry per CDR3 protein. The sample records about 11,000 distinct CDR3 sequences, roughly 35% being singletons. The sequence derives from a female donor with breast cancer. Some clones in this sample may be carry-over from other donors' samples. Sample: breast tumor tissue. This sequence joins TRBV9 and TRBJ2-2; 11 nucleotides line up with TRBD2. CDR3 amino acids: CASSFSGRGPGELFF. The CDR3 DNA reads TGTGCCAGCAGCTTTAGCGGGAGGGGTCCCGGGGAGCTGTTTTTT.